This T cell receptor (beta chain) was identified during a study of cytomegalovirus exposure and HLA in healthy donors (dated by TCRdb to the late 2010s). Regarding the research as a whole: An earlier analysis of more than 550 of the donors reported under 300 Gb of sequence data and 90 million to 120 million unique TCR beta sequences obtained from approximately 180 million T cells. A few DR-DQ haplotypes were handled as single units for association and clustering because linkage in the cohort was strong. Genome-wide SNP genotypes for about three fifths of the roughly 700 donors were used in a later genetic analysis, which treated that subset as a discovery cohort. Typing coverage differed by locus: A, B, C, DRB1 and DQB1 were typed in about 629-630 donors, DQA1 in about 500, DPA1 in 600 to 610, and DPB1 in 472. Using immunosequencing, the study profiled T cell repertoires from about 650 subjects and related those repertoires to cytomegalovirus serostatus. About 300 gigabases of sequencing data and 78 million or so unique TCR sequences were included in an early release covering 500 to 750 HLA-typed donors. Class I and class II HLA loci were covered by the typing at four-digit resolution. Alongside the repertoire data, information on donor age, sex, ethnicity and CMV serostatus was compiled. To decide whether each TCR beta V gene segment behaved as functional or pseudogenic, an earlier analysis of approximately 620 of the donors relied on high-throughput TCR beta sequencing. Rather than drawing on any new phenotypic data, the later analysis identified candidate immune exposures from TCR beta sequences and the way those sequences occurred across donors. A separate validation cohort of approximately 130 different subjects was used in addition to the approximately 670-subject first cohort. To predict cytomegalovirus infection status, the study brought together high-throughput TCR immunosequencing, statistical association of individual TCRs with disease status, and machine learning. Across 398 genotyped donors of the cohort, an average of roughly 250,000 unique TCR beta nucleotide sequences per donor were sequenced, and roughly 18% of those sequences were non-productive. The study was designed to test whether signatures of past pathogen exposure could be identified by cataloging public T cell receptors. Every discovery cohort repertoire had been produced on one sequencing platform. The genetic ancestry cluster associated with self-reported Caucasian donors included 81% of the roughly 410 genotyped donors. A later analysis re-analyzed previously published TCR beta repertoires from 666 donors and added high-resolution HLA genotyping to study TCR occurrence patterns. The paper's findings and limits, for the study overall: A later genetic analysis associated a missense DCLRE1C variant with V-gene and J-gene trimming of TCR beta chains, and an independent cohort replicated the association. A cluster of highly shared sequence variants was judged likely to represent a technical artifact of the sequencing pipeline. A further reported finding was that TCR beta sequences accurately predicted the HLA-A and HLA-B alleles for most subjects in the first cohort. This cohort had only TCR beta chains sequenced, and the lack of alpha or paired-chain data limited which features could be detected. Linkage disequilibrium might explain the correlated functional status among segregating V segments, but an unknown experimental factor could not be ruled out. In an earlier analysis of about 540 of the donors, most TCR beta V segments were observed in productive rearrangements about 87% or about 30% of the time, broadly matching IMGT annotations. Cytomegalovirus status was reported to be diagnosed by the classifier with high specificity and sensitivity in both the original and validation cohorts. Three of the identified cytomegalovirus-associated TCR beta chains were confirmed in vitro to be specific for cytomegalovirus antigens. A total of some 180 TCR beta chains were listed by the study as associated with cytomegalovirus. A later analysis reported that several top co-occurrence clusters appeared linked to parvovirus B19, influenza, CMV and Epstein-Barr virus. While some public TCRs were present in many individuals, most TCR sequences turned up only very rarely across donors. Because counts were too low, under 20 rarely observed V segments, including chromosome 9 orphons, were left out of the earlier analysis of over 550 of the donors. At a false discovery rate of 0.05, a later analysis linked under 20,000 TCR beta sequences to specific HLA alleles. When HLA alleles, especially DR and DQ, strongly co-occurred, attributing TCR associations to individual alleles was difficult. The authors suggested that the approach could potentially be extended to other disease states and immunological phenotypes. A later analysis found that HLA-associated TCR beta chains were more clonally expanded and had lower generation probabilities than equally common non-associated chains. Because HLA typing was unavailable for some donors at each locus, only the typed subset was used in association tests. The presence/absence analyses assumed that sequencing depth was roughly uniform across donors, and that assumption may not be true. For the cohort, immune exposure information was limited to CMV serostatus. According to a later analysis, TCR association rates differed among HLA loci, with DRB1 alleles showing the most associated TCRs and HLA-C alleles showing the fewest. Compared with the roughly 710-donor mean, donors in an Asian-associated ancestry cluster had fewer N-insertions in productive TCRs, according to a later genetic analysis. In a later analysis, most CMV-associated TCR beta chains were found to appear HLA-restricted, with HLA associations seemingly driven largely by CMV exposure.

In total, roughly 670 healthy bone marrow donors made up the cohort. All cohort members were sampled while nominally healthy, although unrecorded immune exposures were likely present. The donor tested CMV seronegative and was one of the 352 seronegative cohort members. Every donor gave a peripheral blood sample, and the peripheral blood mononuclear cells from that sample were used for TCR beta sequencing. The Qiagen DNeasy Blood Extraction Kit was used to extract genomic DNA from the blood cell samples. Library creation used the immunoSEQ multiplex PCR assay. The multiplex PCR relied on a mix of 60 forward primers for TCR Vbeta segments and 13 reverse primers for TCR Jbeta segments. The CDR3 region of rearranged TCR beta genes was amplified from genomic DNA with a multiplex PCR assay. Amplified TCR beta libraries were sequenced as 87-base-pair reads on the Illumina HiSeq System. In the source study's methods: A later analysis tallied 75 million to 95 million unique TCR beta chains across the 666 repertoires, and approximately 9.9 million of those chains were shared by two or more donors. Raw reads were error-corrected and collapsed into unique sequences by a nearest-neighbor algorithm in which closely related sequences were merged to remove PCR and sequencing errors. To assign V, D and J gene segments, CDR3 sequences were aligned to IMGT reference sequences. For a sequence to be retained, at least a six-nucleotide match to both a V gene segment and a J gene segment was required. Rearrangements were classified as productive when the CDR3 lacked stop codons and remained in frame with V and J, and all other rearrangements were classified as non-productive. Following IMGT convention, CDR3 was defined as the stretch from the second conserved V-encoded cysteine up to the conserved J-encoded phenylalanine. The earlier analysis of fewer than 750 of the donors excluded sequences that lacked an unambiguous match to a single V gene segment. An earlier analysis of 587 of the donors classified V segments as functional when productive rearrangements were above 56.7% and as segregating when the standard deviation between donors was above 5%. A statistical classification framework was built to diagnose cytomegalovirus status from the catalog of TCR beta chain sequences. In a later analysis, TCR nucleotide sequences were compared against IMGT/GENE-DB human TR gene sequences so that V and J genes could be assigned. The TCRdist pipeline was used in a later analysis to assign CDR3 sequences and most-parsimonious VDJ recombination scenarios. A later analysis defined each TCR beta chain by its CDR3 amino acid sequence plus V-gene family, and excluded reads lacking a unique V-gene family. To address suspected cross-contamination and a sequencing artifact, a later analysis removed roughly 580 highly shared, low-generation-probability nucleotide sequences. In a later analysis, a clonal expansion index was calculated for each public chain from normalized within-repertoire ranks of inferred template counts. In a later analysis, generation probabilities were computed with a VDJ recombination model fitted to out-of-frame rearrangements, and the resulting probabilities were checked against IGoR. Hypergeometric tests were used in a later analysis to score TCR-TCR, TCR-HLA and TCR-CMV co-occurrence, with a repertoire-size bias correction applied to the TCR pairs. A later analysis estimated false discovery rates by permuting HLA or CMV assignments 20 times. In a later analysis, co-occurring TCRs were grouped using DBSCAN, with TCRdist sequence similarity added in when clustering inside HLA-allele-positive subsets. Co-occurrence clustering excluded repertoires with fewer than 30,000 or more than 120,000 public chains, plus five with anomalous nucleotide sharing. This is the immuneACCESS table as TCRdb keeps it, with only in-frame sequences that have V and J called. A part of the clones is gone; compared with another copy, unresolved V genes explain less than half, and the rest is unexplained. Clone size and V and J calls were adopted from that table, with D and trimming inferred from the DNA. This sample lists about 170,000 clones; approximately 67% were detected once. Less than 3% of the sample lies in the top ten.

This clone turned up a few times. What antigen it recognizes has not been identified. No qualities accompany the bases; no much larger clone lies one base away. The receptor comes from a middle-aged man in good health and CMV-seronegative. Sequenced input: PBMCs.

Read as DNA, the sequence is TGTGCCTGGAGTGTAGGGACAGGGAACAATCAGCCCCAGCATTTT. Translation gives CAWSVGTGNNQPQHF. The sequence joins TRBV30 to TRBJ1-5; 9 central bases correspond to TRBD1. Taken from the germline V gene (reference sequence), the CDR1 and CDR2 loops are GTSNPN and SVGIG. Including the terminal cysteine and phenylalanine, the CDR3 comprises 15 residues. Of the read, only the CDR3 DNA is kept; its 45 bases are in frame from base 1. V is pruned by 0 bases and J by 3 bases, leaving 3 bases of the junction without a gene match.